This TCR beta chain was captured in a study of vaccination and CD4 T cells after COVID-19. About the research overall: A median of about 100 days (range 35 to 161) separated diagnosis from post-COVID sampling.

Treatment indicated: approximately 9-day PBMC culture with coronavirus spike peptide pools or control peptides (ViraFEST assay). This clonotype occurred once. The antigen remains undetermined. Germline assignment: CDR1 SNHLY and CDR2 FYNNEI. The V gene lost 1 base and the J gene lost 7 bases, with 7 bases spanning the gap. This CDR3 is 13 amino acids long. The Oncomine TCR Beta short-read assay sequenced DNA from cultured CD4+ T cells. TCRdb reprocessed the PCR reads with MiXCR, giving one entry per CDR3 protein. The table lists some 3,300 distinct CDR3 sequences, about 30% of them singletons. The TCR sequence derives from a human donor who had recovered from COVID-19. The chain employs TRBV2 and TRBJ2-2; no definite D call. Sequenced sample: CD4+ T cells from blood, cultured in vitro. The CDR3 DNA reads TGTGCCAGCAGTGAAGGGGGTCACGGGGAGCTGTTTTTT. It encodes CASSEGGHGELFF. Full variable domain (outside the CDR3, taken from reference TRBV2 and TRBJ2-2): EPEVTQTPSHQVTQMGQEVILRCVPISNHLYFYWYRQILGQKVEFLVSFYNNEISEKSEIFDDQFSVERPDGSNFTLKIRSTKLEDSAMYFCASSEGGHGELFFGEGSRLTVL.